The table lists the clone carrying this T cell receptor beta chain with a count of one. Its antigen is unknown. Sequencing used immunoSEQ multiplex PCR; TCRdb keeps in-frame clones, though not all of them. The repertoire holds around 40,000 clones, with less than 85% as singletons. V shed 2 bases and J shed 6 bases, with 11 bases lying between them. Germline-derived CDR1 and CDR2 are ENHRY and SYGVKD. The CDR3 length is 13 residues. Patients with a history of autoimmune disease or on systemic immunosuppression were excluded. This entry belongs to a study of OX40 agonist ivuxolimab in advanced cancers. Points from the study as a whole: Clonal expansion by week 6 occurred in CD4+ and CD8+ blood T cells (at 0.1 to 3.0 mg/kg). Normalized T-cell clonal expansion was also low in some nonresponders.

The source material was CD4+ or CD8+ T cells sorted from blood, sampled in a trial of the OX40 agonist ivuxolimab. This chain connects TRBV10-3 to TRBJ2-7; D might be TRBD1 (5 bases). The clonotype comes from an adult with an advanced solid tumor such as melanoma, head and neck, liver or kidney cancer. CDR3 DNA sequence: TGTGCCATCAGTGAGGTGATGGGGCTCGAGCAGTACTTC. This sequence encodes CAISEVMGLEQYF.